These 23 T cell receptor beta chains were sequenced from one sample in a study of sequential checkpoint blockade in melanoma. As to treatment: randomized to nivolumab then ipilimumab (arm A) or the reverse (arm B). The table came from immunoSEQ multiplex PCR; TCRdb's copy has only in-frame clones and leaves some out. Of around 13,000 clones listed, 65% to 75% were seen once; the top ten hold 25%. The source material was CD8+ T cells sorted from blood (inferred from file names), sampled from a patient given nivolumab and ipilimumab in sequence. The source is a human donor with melanoma.

V is TRBV27 and J is TRBJ2-5; 8 bases line up with TRBD1. Germline CDR1 is MNHEY and CDR2 is SMNVEV (reference sequence). The ends lost 9 bases at V and 0 bases at J; junction bases unmatched: 9. The CDR3 loop spans 15 amino acids. CDR3 amino acids: CASSRGQGHQETQYF. CDR3 nucleotide sequence: TGTGCCAGTAGTCGCGGACAGGGACACCAAGAGACCCAGTACTTC.

The chain carries TRBV7-9 and TRBJ2-7; TRBD1 aligns across 10 bases. The CDR3 totals 15 residues. Germline V lookup: CDR1 SEHNR, CDR2 FQNEAQ (reference sequence). The J segment lost 2 bases and the V segment lost 2 bases, leaving 3 bases of the junction unmatched. As DNA, the CDR3 is TGTGCCAGCAGCTTAATGGGACAGGGGACCTACGAGCAGTACTTC. Protein sequence: CASSLMGQGTYEQYF.

This clone was recorded only once. The V and J genes are TRBV29-1 and TRBJ1-2; D is unclear. V lost 6 bases and J lost 2, with 22 bases in between. Germline CDR1 reads SQVTM; CDR2 reads ANQGSEA. The CDR3 is 16 residues long. Written as DNA, the CDR3 is TGCAGCGTGGGCTCGGGAGGGCCCTCGGGAAACTATGGCTACACCTTC. It yields the protein CSVGSGGPSGNYGYTF.

This rearrangement joins TRBV11-2 to TRBJ1-2, with TRBD1 matching over 8 bases. Trimming took 6 bases from V and 4 from J; bases not matched to a gene: 16. Germline CDR1 is SGHAT and CDR2 is FQNNGV. This CDR3 is built from 17 residues. The CDR3 DNA reads TGTGCCAGCAGTACCGGGACAGGTAGTACACAACGCTATGGCTACACCTTC. Protein: CASSTGTGSTQRYGYTF.

The chain carries TRBV11-3 and TRBJ1-1, with a weak D call TRBD1 (5 bases). CDR3 length: 13 amino acids. Deletions cut 6 bases from V and 1 base from J, with 9 bases between. The V gene's germline CDR1 is SGHNT and CDR2 YENEEA. Here the CDR3 reads CASRPTGNTEAFF. In nucleotides, the CDR3 is TGTGCCAGCAGGCCTACAGGGAACACTGAAGCTTTCTTT.

The gene calls are TRBV13 and TRBJ2-1; tentatively, D is TRBD1 (7 bases). The CDR3 spans 17 residues. V lost 3 bases to trimming and J lost 0 bases, with 15 bases between them. The germline V gene has CDR1 PRHDT and CDR2 FYEKMQ (reference sequence). CDR3 loop: CASSFKAGQSSYNEQFF. The CDR3 DNA reads TGTGCCAGCAGCTTTAAGGCGGGACAGTCCTCCTACAATGAGCAGTTCTTC.

The chain recombines TRBV5-8 with TRBJ1-4; D ambiguous. This CDR3 is built from 12 residues. Trimming cost V 5 bases and J 4 bases, with 6 bases left between them. CDR1 SGHTS and CDR2 YDEGEE come from the germline V gene. The CDR3: CASRQYNEKLFF. CDR3 sequence (DNA): TGTGCCAGCAGACAGTATAATGAAAAACTGTTTTTT.

This clone appeared a few times. The chain couples TRBV14 to TRBJ1-5; TRBD1 aligns across 8 bases. CDR1 and CDR2 from the germline V gene are SGHDN and FVKESK. Trimming cost V 4 bases and J 1 base; bases outside gene matches: 0. The CDR3 is 14 amino acids. CDR3 sequence: CASSPGGSNQPQHF. DNA of the CDR3: TGTGCCAGCAGCCCAGGGGGCAGCAATCAGCCCCAGCATTTT.

The genes are TRBV10-3 and TRBJ1-5, with D maybe TRBD1 (5 bases). The CDR3 is 15 amino acids. The ends were cut back, 0 bases at V and 5 bases at J, with 11 bases in the middle. Per germline, CDR1 ENHRY and CDR2 SYGVKD. CDR3 region: CAISESTQVDQPQHF. CDR3 nucleotides: TGTGCCATCAGTGAGTCGACACAGGTCGATCAGCCCCAGCATTTT.

The CDR3 nucleotides read TGCGCCAGCAATTCCGGGTCGAACACCGGGGAGCTGTTTTTT. Encoded protein: CASNSGSNTGELFF. The genes are TRBV5-1 and TRBJ2-2; D unresolved. Germline V gene data show CDR1 as SGHRS and CDR2 as YFSETQ. There are 14 residues in the CDR3. V dropped 6 bases and J dropped 0 bases, with 9 bases sitting between them.

CDR3 DNA: TGTGCCAGCAGCACGGGACATCAGAATGAGCAGTTCTTC. Protein: CASSTGHQNEQFF. The rearrangement joins TRBV5-6 to TRBJ2-1; TRBD1 might be the D (6 bases). This CDR3 comprises 13 residues. Between the trimmed V and J ends, which lost 4 bases and 7 bases, there was a span of 12 bases. The germline CDR1 and CDR2 sequences are SGHDT and YYEEEE. Full variable domain (missing parts from reference TRBV5-6 and TRBJ2-1): DAGVTQSPTHLIKTRGQQVTLRCSPKSGHDTVSWYQQALGQGPQFIFQYYEEEERQRGNFPDRFSGHQFPNYSSELNVNALLLGDSALYLCASSTGHQNEQFFGPGTRLTVL.

This clone was seen only a few times. The chain is built from TRBV6-6 and TRBJ2-1, with TRBD2 matching over 14 bases. This CDR3 spans 15 amino acids. CDR1 MNHNY and CDR2 SVGAGI come from the germline V gene (reference sequence). The trim removed 5 bases at V and 8 bases at J, leaving 5 bases unmatched. The DNA of the CDR3 is TGTGCCAGCAGTCTCGGGACTAGCGGGAGCTATGAGCAGTTCTTC. Encoded protein: CASSLGTSGSYEQFF.

The genes are TRBV4-1 and TRBJ2-6; TRBD2 is a possible D gene (5 bases). The CDR3 runs 15 residues. V was shortened by 10 bases and J by 0 bases, with 13 bases between the two germline ends. The germline V gene has CDR1 MGHRA and CDR2 YSYEKL. This CDR3 is CATGIFGSGANVLTF. The CDR3 bases are TGCGCCACCGGGATATTCGGCTCTGGGGCCAACGTCCTGACTTTC.

The chain uses TRBV2 and TRBJ1-1, with TRBD1 matching 7 bases. Trimming cost V 6 bases and J 2 bases; bases outside gene matches: 6. Germline CDR1 and CDR2: SNHLY and FYNNEI. The CDR3 covers 14 residues. The CDR3 DNA reads TGTGCCAGCAGAACTCCAGGGGGAAACACTGAAGCTTTCTTT. It translates to CASRTPGGNTEAFF.

In this sample, this clone turned up a few times. V and J are TRBV13 and TRBJ1-1, with 9 bases aligning to TRBD1. CDR1 and CDR2 (germline): PRHDT, FYEKMQ (reference sequence). CDR3 length: 14 residues. Trimming removed 3 bases from V and 4 bases from J; junction bases left unmatched: 3. CDR3 DNA: TGTGCCAGCAGCTTTCGACAGGGGGTCACTGAAGCTTTCTTT. This gives the protein CASSFRQGVTEAFF.

V and J are TRBV5-1 and TRBJ2-1; TRBD2 matches 7 bases. CDR1 and CDR2 from the germline V gene are SGHRS and YFSETQ. Trimming took 5 bases from V and 9 from J; bases not matched to a gene: 2. CDR3 length: 11 residues. Here the CDR3 reads CASRSGGEQFF. As DNA, the CDR3 is TGCGCCAGCAGATCGGGAGGTGAGCAGTTCTTC.

This clone turned up a few times. The chain carries TRBV19 and TRBJ2-7, with D possibly TRBD1 on 6 matching bases. Trimming stripped 6 bases from V and 0 bases from J, with 12 bases between. The germline gives CDR1 LNHDA, CDR2 SQIVND (reference sequence). The CDR3 covers 14 residues. The CDR3 is CASSRDISSYEQYV. CDR3 DNA sequence: TGTGCCAGTAGCCGGGACATTAGCTCCTACGAGCAGTACGTC.

The gene calls are TRBV2 and TRBJ2-1, with D unclear. From germline, CDR1 is SNHLY and CDR2 FYNNEI. The V gene lost 3 bases and the J gene lost 3 bases, with 12 bases spanning the gap. CDR3 length equals 15 residues. The CDR3 DNA sequence: TGTGCCAGCAGTGACGCGCTTTCCCACTACAATGAGCAGTTCTTC. Its translation: CASSDALSHYNEQFF.

This chain links TRBV6-1 with TRBJ2-7; 9 bases match TRBD2. V shed 1 base, J shed 2 bases, and the junction held 3 bases outside the gene matches. This CDR3 region has 15 residues. Germline V gene data show CDR1 as MNHNS and CDR2 as SASEGT. DNA of the CDR3: TGTGCCAGCAGTGAAGGACTAGCGGTTACCTACGAGCAGTACTTC. Translation: CASSEGLAVTYEQYF.

This clone was detected only a few times. The CDR3 bases are TGTGCCAGCACCATGGGACTAGCGGTATACAATGAGCAGTTCTTC. Translating it yields CASTMGLAVYNEQFF. The J gene is TRBJ2-1, the V gene TRBV7-8, with 11 bases lining up with TRBD2. The CDR3 consists of 15 residues. CDR1 is SGHVS, CDR2 FQNEAQ, per germline. V was clipped by 7 bases and J by 4 bases; unmatched bases: 6.

The V call is TRBV6-5, the J call TRBJ2-5; D is perhaps TRBD2 (7 bases). CDR3 size: 15 residues. Trimming removed 8 bases from V and 4 bases from J, with 20 bases in between. Germline lookup yields CDR1 MNHEY and CDR2 SVGAGI. As DNA, the CDR3 is TGTGCCAGCCGTCTGTTAGGGGGGGGCATAGAGACCCAGTACTTC. Encoded protein: CASRLLGGGIETQYF.

This chain uses TRBV4-1 with TRBJ2-2; 9 bases match TRBD2. V lost 4 bases and J lost 3; bases outside the gene matches: 6. Germline CDR1 is MGHRA and CDR2 is YSYEKL. This CDR3 spans 16 amino acids. The CDR3 sequence is CASSPLAGGHTGELFF. The CDR3 DNA follows: TGCGCCAGCAGCCCACTTGCGGGAGGGCACACCGGGGAGCTGTTTTTT.

J is TRBJ2-7 and V is TRBV19; D unresolved. Trimming removed 5 bases from V and 3 bases from J, with 5 bases in between. Germline V gives CDR1 LNHDA, CDR2 SQIVND (reference sequence). This CDR3 region has 11 residues. The DNA of the CDR3 is TGTGCCAGTAGTTCCTACTACGAGCAGTACTTC. Protein product: CASSSYYEQYF.